These T cell receptor beta chains were read from a single sample in a study of blood T cell repertoires in COVID-19. Using immunoSEQ multiplex PCR, the repertoire was profiled, and TCRdb retains in-frame clones only, with some absent. The data hold some 200,000 clones, with approximately 86% observed a single time. The sequenced sample was peripheral blood. The receptors were gathered from a man in his 60s with COVID-19, enrolled during active disease. Both conserved end residues are part of each CDR3. Each record gives: clone size, J gene, D gene, V gene, CDR3 protein, CDR3 DNA. D genes are given only for firm matches. Where a row states a size, it is once, few, many or the class of an expanded clone; other rows omit it.

abundance: NA; j_gene: TRBJ2-7; d_gene: NA; v_gene: TRBV12-3/TRBV12-4; CDR3aa: CASSRGQTRYF; CDR3nt: TGTGCCAGCAGTCGTGGACAGACCAGGTACTTC
abundance: NA; j_gene: TRBJ1-6; d_gene: NA; v_gene: TRBV5-5; CDR3aa: CASSFQGQNSPLHF; CDR3nt: TGTGCCAGCAGCTTCCAGGGGCAGAATTCACCCCTCCACTTT
abundance: NA; j_gene: TRBJ2-4; d_gene: NA; v_gene: TRBV6-6; CDR3aa: CASSYGLRRGVNF; CDR3nt: TGTGCCAGCAGTTACGGGCTGCGCCGGGGTGTAAACTTC
abundance: NA; j_gene: TRBJ1-2; d_gene: TRBD1; v_gene: TRBV14; CDR3aa: CASSNRDRGPGGYTF; CDR3nt: TGTGCCAGCAGCAACCGGGACAGGGGGCCGGGTGGCTACACCTTC
abundance: NA; j_gene: TRBJ2-5; d_gene: TRBD2; v_gene: TRBV7-9; CDR3aa: CASRPGLAGVRTETQYF; CDR3nt: TGTGCCAGCAGGCCGGGACTAGCGGGAGTGCGGACAGAGACCCAGTACTTC
abundance: NA; j_gene: TRBJ1-2; d_gene: NA; v_gene: TRBV4-1; CDR3aa: CASSQGEYGYTF; CDR3nt: TGCGCCAGCAGCCAAGGGGAGTATGGCTACACCTTC
abundance: NA; j_gene: TRBJ1-1; d_gene: NA; v_gene: TRBV19; CDR3aa: CASSPDYGQIEAFF; CDR3nt: TGTGCCAGTAGTCCCGACTATGGACAGATTGAAGCTTTCTTT
abundance: NA; j_gene: TRBJ1-2; d_gene: TRBD1; v_gene: TRBV6-5; CDR3aa: CASSYRTGGADGYTF; CDR3nt: TGTGCCAGCAGTTATAGGACAGGGGGCGCGGATGGCTACACCTTC
abundance: NA; j_gene: TRBJ2-2; d_gene: NA; v_gene: TRBV4-1; CDR3aa: CASSQAPRGWNTGELFF; CDR3nt: TGCGCCAGCAGCCAAGCTCCTAGGGGATGGAACACCGGGGAGCTGTTTTTT
abundance: NA; j_gene: TRBJ1-1; d_gene: TRBD1; v_gene: TRBV7-9; CDR3aa: CASSLADTGETTEAFF; CDR3nt: TGTGCCAGCAGCTTAGCGGATACAGGGGAAACCACTGAAGCTTTCTTT
abundance: NA; j_gene: TRBJ1-6; d_gene: NA; v_gene: TRBV28; CDR3aa: CASSFNRPGSPLHF; CDR3nt: TGTGCCAGCAGTTTTAATCGCCCAGGTTCACCCCTCCACTTT
abundance: NA; j_gene: TRBJ1-2; d_gene: TRBD1; v_gene: TRBV5-4; CDR3aa: CASTSGTGNGGYTF; CDR3nt: TGTGCCAGCACCTCCGGGACAGGGAACGGCGGCTACACCTTC
abundance: NA; j_gene: TRBJ1-5; d_gene: TRBD1; v_gene: TRBV6-2/TRBV6-3; CDR3aa: CASSVDRGGHQPQHF; CDR3nt: TGTGCCAGCAGCGTGGACAGGGGAGGACATCAGCCCCAGCATTTT
abundance: NA; j_gene: TRBJ1-5; d_gene: TRBD1; v_gene: TRBV24-1; CDR3aa: CATRPGQAADQPQHF; CDR3nt: TGTGCCACCAGACCGGGACAGGCTGCGGATCAGCCCCAGCATTTT
abundance: NA; j_gene: TRBJ1-5; d_gene: NA; v_gene: TRBV19; CDR3aa: CASSGRGNQPQHF; CDR3nt: TGTGCCAGTAGTGGGCGGGGCAATCAGCCCCAGCATTTT
abundance: few; j_gene: TRBJ1-4; d_gene: NA; v_gene: TRBV28; CDR3aa: CASSPSPGYAEKLFF; CDR3nt: TGTGCCAGCAGTCCCTCTCCAGGGTATGCTGAAAAACTGTTTTTT
abundance: NA; j_gene: TRBJ1-2; d_gene: NA; v_gene: TRBV7-9; CDR3aa: CASSHESSPYGYTF; CDR3nt: TGTGCCAGCAGCCATGAGTCCTCCCCCTATGGCTACACCTTC
abundance: NA; j_gene: TRBJ1-1; d_gene: NA; v_gene: TRBV11-2; CDR3aa: CASTPWNTEAFF; CDR3nt: TGTGCCAGCACCCCCTGGAACACTGAAGCTTTCTTT
abundance: once; j_gene: TRBJ2-2; d_gene: TRBD2; v_gene: TRBV24-1; CDR3aa: CATGRAGANTGELFF; CDR3nt: TGTGCCACCGGTAGAGCGGGAGCGAACACCGGGGAGCTGTTTTTT
abundance: NA; j_gene: TRBJ2-3; d_gene: TRBD2; v_gene: TRBV9; CDR3aa: CASSVGGRGADTQYF; CDR3nt: TGTGCCAGCAGCGTAGGAGGGAGGGGAGCAGATACGCAGTATTTT
abundance: NA; j_gene: TRBJ1-2; d_gene: NA; v_gene: TRBV27; CDR3aa: CASSFHGGGYTF; CDR3nt: TGTGCCAGCAGTTTCCACGGGGGGGGCTACACCTTC
abundance: NA; j_gene: TRBJ1-2; d_gene: NA; v_gene: TRBV11-2; CDR3aa: CASSLDGQHGYTF; CDR3nt: TGTGCCAGCAGCTTAGATGGACAGCATGGCTACACCTTC
abundance: NA; j_gene: TRBJ1-3; d_gene: TRBD1; v_gene: TRBV9; CDR3aa: CASSAGQANERGNTIYF; CDR3nt: TGTGCCAGCAGCGCCGGACAGGCGAACGAAAGGGGAAACACCATATATTTT
abundance: once; j_gene: TRBJ1-3; d_gene: NA; v_gene: TRBV6-5; CDR3aa: CASSYTGSGNTIYF; CDR3nt: TGTGCCAGCAGTTACACAGGGTCTGGAAACACCATATATTTT
abundance: NA; j_gene: TRBJ2-3; d_gene: TRBD2; v_gene: TRBV7-9; CDR3aa: CASSLTSSTQYF; CDR3nt: TGTGCCAGCAGCTTGACTAGCTCCACGCAGTATTTT
abundance: NA; j_gene: TRBJ2-7; d_gene: NA; v_gene: TRBV4-1; CDR3aa: CASSQVGAGVEQYF; CDR3nt: TGCGCCAGCAGCCAAGTTGGAGCAGGGGTCGAGCAGTACTTC
abundance: few; j_gene: TRBJ1-4; d_gene: NA; v_gene: TRBV5-5; CDR3aa: CASSAAGVANEKLFF; CDR3nt: TGTGCCAGCAGCGCTGCAGGGGTAGCTAATGAAAAACTGTTTTTT
abundance: NA; j_gene: TRBJ2-1; d_gene: TRBD1; v_gene: TRBV3-1/TRBV3-2; CDR3aa: CASRTEDRGYNEQFF; CDR3nt: TGTGCCAGCAGAACCGAAGACAGGGGGTACAATGAGCAGTTCTTC
abundance: NA; j_gene: TRBJ2-5; d_gene: NA; v_gene: TRBV30; CDR3aa: CAWSGKEGAGETQYF; CDR3nt: TGTGCCTGGAGTGGGAAGGAGGGGGCGGGGGAGACCCAGTACTTC
abundance: NA; j_gene: TRBJ1-1; d_gene: NA; v_gene: TRBV14; CDR3aa: CASSQGGRGWAFF; CDR3nt: TGTGCCAGCAGCCAAGGAGGAAGGGGATGGGCTTTCTTT
abundance: many; j_gene: TRBJ1-1; d_gene: NA; v_gene: TRBV5-4; CDR3aa: CASSLRAMNTEAFF; CDR3nt: TGTGCCAGCAGCTTGAGAGCAATGAACACTGAAGCTTTCTTT
abundance: NA; j_gene: TRBJ2-7; d_gene: NA; v_gene: TRBV11-1; CDR3aa: CASSSSRAYEQYF; CDR3nt: TGTGCCAGCAGCTCCTCACGGGCCTACGAGCAGTACTTC
abundance: NA; j_gene: TRBJ1-2; d_gene: TRBD1; v_gene: TRBV6-5; CDR3aa: CASSLGQNYGYTF; CDR3nt: TGTGCCAGCAGCCTGGGACAGAACTATGGCTACACCTTC
abundance: NA; j_gene: TRBJ1-2; d_gene: TRBD1; v_gene: TRBV6-5; CDR3aa: CASSWDRQYGYTF; CDR3nt: TGTGCCAGCAGTTGGGACAGACAGTATGGCTACACCTTC
abundance: NA; j_gene: TRBJ2-7; d_gene: NA; v_gene: TRBV5-1; CDR3aa: CASSLQERSYEQYF; CDR3nt: TGCGCCAGCAGCTTACAGGAGAGGTCCTACGAGCAGTACTTC
abundance: NA; j_gene: TRBJ2-1; d_gene: TRBD1; v_gene: TRBV7-9; CDR3aa: CASSTDLGQGNNNEQFF; CDR3nt: TGTGCCAGCAGCACAGACCTGGGACAGGGGAACAACAATGAGCAGTTCTTC
abundance: NA; j_gene: TRBJ1-4; d_gene: NA; v_gene: TRBV7-9; CDR3aa: CASSYSEKLFF; CDR3nt: TGTGCCAGCAGCTACAGTGAAAAACTGTTTTTT
abundance: NA; j_gene: TRBJ1-2; d_gene: NA; v_gene: TRBV6-2/TRBV6-3; CDR3aa: CASSTWGLYGYTF; CDR3nt: TGTGCCAGCAGCACCTGGGGGCTCTATGGCTACACCTTC
abundance: NA; j_gene: TRBJ2-2; d_gene: NA; v_gene: TRBV6-2/TRBV6-3; CDR3aa: CASSYTVGELFF; CDR3nt: TGTGCCAGCAGTTACACAGTTGGGGAGCTGTTTTTT
abundance: NA; j_gene: TRBJ1-2; d_gene: TRBD1; v_gene: TRBV27; CDR3aa: CASSKPGQGIYGYTF; CDR3nt: TGTGCCAGCAGTAAACCGGGACAGGGAATCTATGGCTACACCTTC
abundance: NA; j_gene: TRBJ1-5; d_gene: NA; v_gene: TRBV7-9; CDR3aa: CASTTGNQPQHF; CDR3nt: TGTGCCAGCACCACGGGAAATCAGCCCCAGCATTTT
abundance: NA; j_gene: TRBJ1-5; d_gene: NA; v_gene: TRBV3-1/TRBV3-2; CDR3aa: CASSHSGNQPQHF; CDR3nt: TGTGCCAGCAGCCACAGTGGCAATCAGCCCCAGCATTTT
abundance: NA; j_gene: TRBJ2-6; d_gene: NA; v_gene: TRBV7-2; CDR3aa: CASSLGPESGANVLTF; CDR3nt: TGTGCCAGCAGCTTAGGGCCGGAGTCTGGGGCCAACGTCCTGACTTTC
abundance: NA; j_gene: TRBJ1-2; d_gene: NA; v_gene: TRBV18; CDR3aa: CASSPEVAGYYGYTF; CDR3nt: TGTGCCAGCTCACCAGAGGTGGCCGGCTACTATGGCTACACCTTC
abundance: NA; j_gene: TRBJ1-1; d_gene: TRBD1; v_gene: TRBV6-6; CDR3aa: CASILTGRANTEAFF; CDR3nt: TGTGCCAGCATCCTGACAGGGCGCGCAAACACTGAAGCTTTCTTT
abundance: NA; j_gene: TRBJ1-1; d_gene: NA; v_gene: TRBV2; CDR3aa: CASSENNRVATEAFF; CDR3nt: TGTGCCAGCAGTGAGAATAACAGGGTTGCGACTGAAGCTTTCTTT
abundance: NA; j_gene: TRBJ2-7; d_gene: TRBD1; v_gene: TRBV19; CDR3aa: CASSIRTGISEQYF; CDR3nt: TGTGCCAGTAGTATTCGGACAGGGATCTCCGAGCAGTACTTC
abundance: NA; j_gene: TRBJ1-2; d_gene: NA; v_gene: TRBV18; CDR3aa: CASSPPGTGPYGYTF; CDR3nt: TGTGCCAGCTCACCACCAGGTACTGGGCCCTATGGCTACACCTTC
abundance: NA; j_gene: TRBJ2-2; d_gene: NA; v_gene: TRBV30; CDR3aa: CAWYYSGELFF; CDR3nt: TGTGCCTGGTATTACTCCGGGGAGCTGTTTTTT